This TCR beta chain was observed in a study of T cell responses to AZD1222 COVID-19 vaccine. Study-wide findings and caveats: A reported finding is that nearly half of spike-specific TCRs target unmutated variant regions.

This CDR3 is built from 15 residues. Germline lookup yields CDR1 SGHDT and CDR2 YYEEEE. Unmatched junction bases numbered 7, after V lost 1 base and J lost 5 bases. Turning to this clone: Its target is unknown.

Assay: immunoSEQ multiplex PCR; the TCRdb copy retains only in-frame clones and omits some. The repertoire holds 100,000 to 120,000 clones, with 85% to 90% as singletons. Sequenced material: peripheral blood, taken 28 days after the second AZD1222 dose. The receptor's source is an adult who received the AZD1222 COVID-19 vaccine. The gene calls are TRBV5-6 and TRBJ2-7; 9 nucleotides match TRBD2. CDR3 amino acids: CASSLKGGRAHEQYF. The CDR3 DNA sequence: TGTGCCAGCAGCTTGAAAGGCGGGAGGGCCCACGAGCAGTACTTC.